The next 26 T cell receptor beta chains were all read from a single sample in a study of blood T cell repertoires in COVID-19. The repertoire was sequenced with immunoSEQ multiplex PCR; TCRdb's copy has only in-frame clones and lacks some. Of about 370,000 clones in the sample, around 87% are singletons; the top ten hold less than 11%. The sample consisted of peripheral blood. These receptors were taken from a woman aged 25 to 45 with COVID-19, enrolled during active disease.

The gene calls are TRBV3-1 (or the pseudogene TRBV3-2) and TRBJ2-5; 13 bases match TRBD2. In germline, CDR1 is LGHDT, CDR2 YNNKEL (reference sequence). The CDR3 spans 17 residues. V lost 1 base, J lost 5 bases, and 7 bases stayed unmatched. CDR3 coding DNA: TGTGCCAGCAGCCAAGGGGGGACTAGCGGGATAGGTGAGACCCAGTACTTC. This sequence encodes CASSQGGTSGIGETQYF.

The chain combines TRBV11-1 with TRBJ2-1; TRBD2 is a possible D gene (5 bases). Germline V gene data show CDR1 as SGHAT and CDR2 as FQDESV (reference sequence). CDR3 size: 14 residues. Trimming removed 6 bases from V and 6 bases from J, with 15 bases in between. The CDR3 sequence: CASSSPGLANEQFF. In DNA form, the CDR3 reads TGTGCCAGCAGTTCCCCCGGGCTAGCCAATGAGCAGTTCTTC. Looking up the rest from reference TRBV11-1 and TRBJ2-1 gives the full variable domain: EAEVAQSPRYKITEKSQAVAFWCDPISGHATLYWYRQILGQGPELLVQFQDESVVDDSQLPKDRFSAERLKGVDSTLKIQPAELGDSAMYLCASSSPGLANEQFFGPGTRLTVL.

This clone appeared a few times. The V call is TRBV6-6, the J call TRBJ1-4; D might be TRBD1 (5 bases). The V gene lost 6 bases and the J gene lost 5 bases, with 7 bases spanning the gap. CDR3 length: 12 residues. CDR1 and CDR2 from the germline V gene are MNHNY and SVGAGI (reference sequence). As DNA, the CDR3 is TGTGCCAGCAGGGAGGGGAATGAAAAACTGTTTTTT. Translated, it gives CASREGNEKLFF.

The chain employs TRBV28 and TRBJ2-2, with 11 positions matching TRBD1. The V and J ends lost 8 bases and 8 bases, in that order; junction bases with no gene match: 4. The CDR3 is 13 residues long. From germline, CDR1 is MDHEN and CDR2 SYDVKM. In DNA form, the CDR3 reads TGTGCCAGCTGGGACAGGGGGAAGGGGGAGCTGTTTTTT. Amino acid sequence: CASWDRGKGELFF.

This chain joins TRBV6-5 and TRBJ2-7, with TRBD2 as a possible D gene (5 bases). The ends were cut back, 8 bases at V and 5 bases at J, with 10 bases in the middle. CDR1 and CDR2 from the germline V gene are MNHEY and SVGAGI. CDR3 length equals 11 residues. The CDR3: CASGRGHEQYF. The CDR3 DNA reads TGTGCCAGCGGTCGGGGTCACGAGCAGTACTTC.

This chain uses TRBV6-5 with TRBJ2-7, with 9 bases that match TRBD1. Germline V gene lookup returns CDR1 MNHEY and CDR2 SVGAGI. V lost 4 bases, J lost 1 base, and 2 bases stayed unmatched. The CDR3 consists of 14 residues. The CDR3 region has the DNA TGTGCCAGCAGTTCGACAGGGGGGTCCTACGAGCAGTACTTC. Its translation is CASSSTGGSYEQYF.

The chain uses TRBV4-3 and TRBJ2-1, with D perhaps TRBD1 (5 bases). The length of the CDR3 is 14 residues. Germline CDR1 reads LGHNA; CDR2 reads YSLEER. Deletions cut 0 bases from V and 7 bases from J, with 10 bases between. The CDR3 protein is CASSQDSTANEQFF. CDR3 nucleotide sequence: TGCGCCAGCAGCCAAGATTCGACAGCAAATGAGCAGTTCTTC.

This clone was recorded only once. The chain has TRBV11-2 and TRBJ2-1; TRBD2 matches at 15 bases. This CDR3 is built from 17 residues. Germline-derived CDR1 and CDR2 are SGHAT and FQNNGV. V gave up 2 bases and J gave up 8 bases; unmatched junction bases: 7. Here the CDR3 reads CASSLRGGTSGRYEQFF. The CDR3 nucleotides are TGTGCCAGCAGCTTAAGGGGAGGGACTAGCGGGAGGTATGAGCAGTTCTTC.

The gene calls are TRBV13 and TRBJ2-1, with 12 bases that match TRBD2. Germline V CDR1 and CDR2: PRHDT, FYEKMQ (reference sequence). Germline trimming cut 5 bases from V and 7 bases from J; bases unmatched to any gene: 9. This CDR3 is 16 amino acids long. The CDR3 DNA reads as TGTGCCAGCAGCCACGGACTAGCGGGACATGCAAATGAGCAGTTCTTC. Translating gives CASSHGLAGHANEQFF. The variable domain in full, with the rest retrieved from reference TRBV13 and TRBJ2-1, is AAGVIQSPRHLIKEKRETATLKCYPIPRHDTVYWYQQGPGQDPQFLISFYEKMQSDKGSIPDRFSAQQFSDYHSELNMSSLELGDSALYFCASSHGLAGHANEQFFGPGTRLTVL.

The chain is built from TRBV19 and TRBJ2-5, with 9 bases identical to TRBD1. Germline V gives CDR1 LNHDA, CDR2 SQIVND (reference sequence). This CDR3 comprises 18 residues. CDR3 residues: CASGTWPGQGFPQETQYF. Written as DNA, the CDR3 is TGTGCGAGTGGAACCTGGCCGGGACAGGGTTTCCCACAAGAGACCCAGTACTTC.

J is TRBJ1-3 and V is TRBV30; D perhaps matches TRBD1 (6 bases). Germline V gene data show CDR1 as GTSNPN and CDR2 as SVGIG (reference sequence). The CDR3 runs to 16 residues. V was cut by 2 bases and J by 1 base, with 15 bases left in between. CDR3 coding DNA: TGTGCCTGGAGTAACTCAGGGGTTAGGTCTGGAAACACCATATATTTT. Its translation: CAWSNSGVRSGNTIYF.

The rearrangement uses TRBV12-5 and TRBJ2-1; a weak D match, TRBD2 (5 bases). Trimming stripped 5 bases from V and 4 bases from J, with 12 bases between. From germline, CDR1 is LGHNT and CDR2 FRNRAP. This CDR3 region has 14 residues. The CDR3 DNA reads TGTGCTAGTGGTCCGGAGGACTGGTACAATGAGCAGTTCTTC. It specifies CASGPEDWYNEQFF.

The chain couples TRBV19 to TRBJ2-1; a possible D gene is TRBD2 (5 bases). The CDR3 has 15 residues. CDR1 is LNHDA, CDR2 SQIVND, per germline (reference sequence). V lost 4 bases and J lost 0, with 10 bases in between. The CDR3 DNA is TGTGCCAGTAGTAGGACGGGGAGCTCCTACAATGAGCAGTTCTTC. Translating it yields CASSRTGSSYNEQFF.

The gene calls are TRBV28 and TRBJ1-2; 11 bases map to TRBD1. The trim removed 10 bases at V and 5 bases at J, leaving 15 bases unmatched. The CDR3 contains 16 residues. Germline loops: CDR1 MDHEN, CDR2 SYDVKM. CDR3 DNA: TGTGCCACCAAGGTCGGGGCGGGACAGGGGGATTATGGCTACACCTTC. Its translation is CATKVGAGQGDYGYTF.

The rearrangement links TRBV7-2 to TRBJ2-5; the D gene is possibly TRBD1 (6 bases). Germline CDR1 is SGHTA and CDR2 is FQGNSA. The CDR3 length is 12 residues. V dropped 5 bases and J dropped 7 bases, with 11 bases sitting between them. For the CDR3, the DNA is TGTGCCAGCAGCGAAACAGGGAGGACCCAGTACTTC. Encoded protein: CASSETGRTQYF.

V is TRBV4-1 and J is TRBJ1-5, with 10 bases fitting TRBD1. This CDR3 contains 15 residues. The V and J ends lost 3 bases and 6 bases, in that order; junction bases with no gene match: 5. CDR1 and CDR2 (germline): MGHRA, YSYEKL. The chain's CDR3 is CASSQGQGKGQPQHF. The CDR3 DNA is TGCGCCAGCAGCCAGGGACAGGGGAAAGGTCAGCCCCAGCATTTT.

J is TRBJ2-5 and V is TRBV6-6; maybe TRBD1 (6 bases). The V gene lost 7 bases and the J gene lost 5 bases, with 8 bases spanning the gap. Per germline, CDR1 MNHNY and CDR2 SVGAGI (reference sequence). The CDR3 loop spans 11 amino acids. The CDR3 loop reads CASTQGETQYF. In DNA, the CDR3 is TGTGCCAGCACCCAGGGGGAGACCCAGTACTTC.

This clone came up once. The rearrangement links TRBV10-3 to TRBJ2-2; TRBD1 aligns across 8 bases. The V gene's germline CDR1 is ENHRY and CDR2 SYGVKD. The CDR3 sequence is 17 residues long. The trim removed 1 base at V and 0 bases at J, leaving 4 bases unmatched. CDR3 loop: CAISELQGVSNTGELFF. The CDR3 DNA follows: TGTGCCATCAGTGAGTTACAGGGGGTCTCGAACACCGGGGAGCTGTTTTTT.

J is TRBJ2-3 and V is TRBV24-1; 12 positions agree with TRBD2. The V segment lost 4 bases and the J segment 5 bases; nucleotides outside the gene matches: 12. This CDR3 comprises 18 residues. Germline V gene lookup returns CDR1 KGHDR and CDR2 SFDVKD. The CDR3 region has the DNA TGTGCCACCAGTGACCAACGCCGACTAGCGGGAGCCCGAGATACGCAGTATTTT. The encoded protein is CATSDQRRLAGARDTQYF.

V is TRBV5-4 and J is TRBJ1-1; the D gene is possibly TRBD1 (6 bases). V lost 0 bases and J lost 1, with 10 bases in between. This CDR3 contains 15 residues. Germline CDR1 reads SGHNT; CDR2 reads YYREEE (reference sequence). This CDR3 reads CASSLVPQGNTEAFF. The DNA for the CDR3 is TGTGCCAGCAGCTTGGTCCCACAGGGGAACACTGAAGCTTTCTTT.

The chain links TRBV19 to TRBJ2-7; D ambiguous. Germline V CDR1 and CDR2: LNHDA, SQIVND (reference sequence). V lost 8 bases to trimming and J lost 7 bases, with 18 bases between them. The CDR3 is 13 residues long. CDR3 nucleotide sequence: TGTGCCAGTTCAGAGACTCCCTTCCGGGAGCAGTACTTC. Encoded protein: CASSETPFREQYF.

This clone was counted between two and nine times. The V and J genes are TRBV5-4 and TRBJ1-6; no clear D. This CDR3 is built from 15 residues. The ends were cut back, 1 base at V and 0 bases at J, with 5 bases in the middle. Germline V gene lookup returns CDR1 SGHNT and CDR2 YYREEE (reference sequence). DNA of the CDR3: TGTGCCAGCAGCTTGCAAGCCTCCTATAATTCACCCCTCCACTTT. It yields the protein CASSLQASYNSPLHF.

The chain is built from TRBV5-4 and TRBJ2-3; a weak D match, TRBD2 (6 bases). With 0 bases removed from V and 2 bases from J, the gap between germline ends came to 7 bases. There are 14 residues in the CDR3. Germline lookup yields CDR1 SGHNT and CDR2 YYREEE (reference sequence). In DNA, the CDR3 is TGTGCCAGCAGCTTGGCGGGAGCCACAGATACGCAGTATTTT. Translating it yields CASSLAGATDTQYF. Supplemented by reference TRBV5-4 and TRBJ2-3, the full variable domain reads ETGVTQSPTHLIKTRGQQVTLRCSSQSGHNTVSWYQQALGQGPQFIFQYYREEENGRGNFPPRFSGLQFPNYSSELNVNALELDDSALYLCASSLAGATDTQYFGPGTRLTVL.

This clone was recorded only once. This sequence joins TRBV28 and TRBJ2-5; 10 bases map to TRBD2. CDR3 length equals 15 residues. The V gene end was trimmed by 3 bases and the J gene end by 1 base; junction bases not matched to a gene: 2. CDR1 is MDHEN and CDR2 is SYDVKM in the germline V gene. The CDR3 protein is CASSFLAGVQETQYF. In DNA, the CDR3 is TGTGCCAGCAGTTTTCTAGCGGGAGTCCAAGAGACCCAGTACTTC.

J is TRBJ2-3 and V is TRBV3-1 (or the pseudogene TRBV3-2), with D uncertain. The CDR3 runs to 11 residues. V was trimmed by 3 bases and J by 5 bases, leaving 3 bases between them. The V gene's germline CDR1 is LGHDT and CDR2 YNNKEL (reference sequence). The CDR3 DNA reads TGTGCCAGCAGCCATATAGATACGCAGTATTTT. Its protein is CASSHIDTQYF.

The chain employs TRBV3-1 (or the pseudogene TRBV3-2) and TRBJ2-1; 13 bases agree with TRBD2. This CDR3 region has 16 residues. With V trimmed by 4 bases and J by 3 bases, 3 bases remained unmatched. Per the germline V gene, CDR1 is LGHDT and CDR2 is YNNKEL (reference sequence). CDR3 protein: CASSRRTSGSYNEQFF. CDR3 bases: TGTGCCAGCAGCCGCCGGACTAGCGGGAGCTACAATGAGCAGTTCTTC.